This T cell receptor (beta chain) was captured by sequencing in a study of T cells in Graves' hyperthyroidism and ophthalmopathy. Germline V lookup: CDR1 LNHDA, CDR2 SQIVND (reference sequence). The CDR3 covers 16 residues. Trimming pared 5 bases from V and 1 base from J, leaving 15 bases between. Researchers took RNA transcripts and amplified the TCR beta CDR3 regions from them. A first-round RT-PCR of the TCR CDR3 used the HTBI primer set. In TCRdb, the multiplex PCR reads were re-called with MiXCR into one record per CDR3 protein. The table lists approximately 490,000 distinct CDR3 sequences, less than 25% of them singletons. Reasons for excluding patients were uncontrolled infection, other autoimmune disease, pregnancy or lactation. Using more than 8 ml of fresh peripheral blood, PBMCs were prepared.

This chain connects TRBV19 to TRBJ1-5; possible D gene TRBD1, 5 bases. Sample: blood. The receptor was derived from a woman between 65 and 79 years old with Graves' ophthalmopathy. Written as DNA, the CDR3 is TGTGCCAGTAGTGGCGGGACCTTCCGGAGCAATCAGCCCCAGCATTTT. Translation gives CASSGGTFRSNQPQHF.